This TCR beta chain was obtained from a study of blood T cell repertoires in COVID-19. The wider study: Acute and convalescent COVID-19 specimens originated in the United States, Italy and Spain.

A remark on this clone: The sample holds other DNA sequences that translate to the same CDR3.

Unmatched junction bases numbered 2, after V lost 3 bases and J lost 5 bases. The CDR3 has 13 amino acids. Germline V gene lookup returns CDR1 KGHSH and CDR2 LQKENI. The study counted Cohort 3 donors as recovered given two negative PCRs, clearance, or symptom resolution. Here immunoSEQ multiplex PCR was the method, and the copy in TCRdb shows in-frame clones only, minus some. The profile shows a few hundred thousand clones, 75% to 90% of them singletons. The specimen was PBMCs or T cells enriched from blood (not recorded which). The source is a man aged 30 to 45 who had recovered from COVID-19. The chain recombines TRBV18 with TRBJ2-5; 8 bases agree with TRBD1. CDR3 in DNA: TGTGCCAGCTCACCCCGGGACAGGGAGACCCAGTACTTC. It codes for CASSPRDRETQYF.